This TCR beta chain was identified during a study of T cell repertoires in cytomegalovirus infection (dated by TCRdb to between 2018 and 2021). For context, the study as a whole: Alongside well-studied HLA-B-restricted epitopes, the peptide stimulations were aimed at recently identified HLA-C-restricted CMV epitopes, whose presentation resists viral immunomodulation. Donor HLA type was relevant to the analysis, as public TCR beta signatures indicated carriage of CMV infection together with the matching HLA type. Broader findings and caveats from the paper: In both this cohort and an independent roughly 330-donor cohort, the cumulative frequency of public TCR beta family members distinguished carriers of CMV infection plus the relevant HLA type. The ex vivo response was dominated by HLA-C-restricted CMV-specific TCR beta clonotypes, and the single most frequent clonotype in two of eight donors was supplied by these HLA-C-restricted clonotypes.

The cysteine opens and the phenylalanine closes a CDR3 of 16 amino acids. Of all the DNA, just the CDR3 is kept, 48 bases in frame from base 1. CDR1 and CDR2 (SNHLY, FYNNEI) derive from the germline V gene. V is trimmed back by 0 bases and J by 2 bases, and the junction contains 3 bases that no gene match accounts for. The sample's treatment or condition label, decoded: in vitro stimulation with specific CMV peptide epitopes to enrich CMV-specific T cells. For this clonotype: Its antigen specificity is not known. Qualities for individual bases were not recorded, and no much larger clone is one base off.

Sequencer: Illumina HiSeq 1500. TCRdb reprocessing: public reads trimmed at Q25 with fastp, clones called with MiXCR, in-frame beta chains kept. Under each unique CDR3 protein, matching rows form one entry showing the most common genes and DNA. The sample table holds approximately 390,000 distinct CDR3 sequences, of which just under 35% were seen once. The ten largest clonotypes hold about 13% of the sample. The sample consisted of cultured PBMCs, taken from culture after CMV antigen stimulation. The receptor's source is a human donor in good health (CMV status not recorded). Some clones in this sample may be carry-over from other donors' samples. The rearranged segments are TRBV2 and TRBJ2-1, with 8 middle bases fitting TRBD2. The sequence in DNA is TGTGCCAGCAGTGAAGCGACGGGAGGGGCCTACAATGAGCAGTTCTTC. The resulting protein is CASSEATGGAYNEQFF.